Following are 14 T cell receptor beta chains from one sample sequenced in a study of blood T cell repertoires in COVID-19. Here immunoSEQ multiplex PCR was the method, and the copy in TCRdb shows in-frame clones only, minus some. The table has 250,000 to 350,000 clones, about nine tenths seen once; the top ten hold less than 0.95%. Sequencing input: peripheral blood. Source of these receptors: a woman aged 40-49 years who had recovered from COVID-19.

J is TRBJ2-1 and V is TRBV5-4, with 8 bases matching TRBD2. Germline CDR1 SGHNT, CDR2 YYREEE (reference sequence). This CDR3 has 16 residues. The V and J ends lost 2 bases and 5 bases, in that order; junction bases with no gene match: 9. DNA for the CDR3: TGTGCCAGCAGCTTAGAGCGGGGGCACAATAACAATGAGCAGTTCTTC. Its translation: CASSLERGHNNNEQFF. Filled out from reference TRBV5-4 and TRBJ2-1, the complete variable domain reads ETGVTQSPTHLIKTRGQQVTLRCSSQSGHNTVSWYQQALGQGPQFIFQYYREEENGRGNFPPRFSGLQFPNYSSELNVNALELDDSALYLCASSLERGHNNNEQFFGPGTRLTVL.

CDR3 residues: CASSELGNTEAFF. Here the CDR3 DNA reads TGTGCCAGCAGCGAGCTTGGGAACACTGAAGCTTTCTTT. The chain links TRBV7-9 to TRBJ1-1; D remains unclear. CDR1 SEHNR and CDR2 FQNEAQ come from the germline V gene (reference sequence). The CDR3 covers 13 residues. V dropped 5 bases and J dropped 1 base, with 8 bases sitting between them.

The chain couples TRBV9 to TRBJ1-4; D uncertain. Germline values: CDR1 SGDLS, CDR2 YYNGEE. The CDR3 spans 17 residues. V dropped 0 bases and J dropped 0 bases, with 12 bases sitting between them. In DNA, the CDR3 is TGTGCCAGCAGCGTAGTACCAGATGATGCAACTAATGAAAAACTGTTTTTT. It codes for CASSVVPDDATNEKLFF.

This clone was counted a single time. Written as DNA, the CDR3 is TGTGCCAGCGACGGACTAGCGGGAGGGGAGCAGTTCTTC. Its protein is CASDGLAGGEQFF. The rearrangement joins TRBV12-3 or TRBV12-4 to TRBJ2-1, with 15 bases aligning to TRBD2. J lost 10 bases, V lost 8 bases, and 3 bases had no gene match. The CDR3 totals 13 residues.

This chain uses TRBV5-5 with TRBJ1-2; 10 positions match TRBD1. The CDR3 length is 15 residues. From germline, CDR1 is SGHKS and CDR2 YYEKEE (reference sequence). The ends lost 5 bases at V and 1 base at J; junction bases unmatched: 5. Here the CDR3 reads CASSQGQGGNYGYTF. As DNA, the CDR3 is TGTGCCAGCAGTCAAGGACAGGGGGGTAACTATGGCTACACCTTC.

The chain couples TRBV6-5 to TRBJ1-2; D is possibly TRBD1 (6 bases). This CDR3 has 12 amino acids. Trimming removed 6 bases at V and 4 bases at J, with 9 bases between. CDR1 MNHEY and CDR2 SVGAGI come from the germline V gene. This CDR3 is CASRGGGYGYTF. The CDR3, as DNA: TGTGCCAGCAGGGGAGGGGGCTATGGCTACACCTTC.

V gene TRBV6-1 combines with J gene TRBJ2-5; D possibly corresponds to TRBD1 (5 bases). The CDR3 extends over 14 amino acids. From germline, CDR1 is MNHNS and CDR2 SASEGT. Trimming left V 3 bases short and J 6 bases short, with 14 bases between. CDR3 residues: CASSDRAGPQTQYF. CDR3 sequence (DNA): TGTGCCAGCAGTGACAGGGCCGGCCCCCAGACCCAGTACTTC.

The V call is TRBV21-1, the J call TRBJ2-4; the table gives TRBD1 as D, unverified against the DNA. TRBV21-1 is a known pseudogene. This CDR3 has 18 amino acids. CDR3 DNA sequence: TGTGCCAGCAGCGACGGGACAGATCAAATCCTAGCCAAAAACATTCAGTACTTC. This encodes CASSDGTDQILAKNIQYF.

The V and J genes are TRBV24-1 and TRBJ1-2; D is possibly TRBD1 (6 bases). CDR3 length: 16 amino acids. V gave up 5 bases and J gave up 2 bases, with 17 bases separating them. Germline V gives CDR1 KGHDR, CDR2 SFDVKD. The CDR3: CATSAPAGGPNYGYTF. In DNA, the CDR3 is TGTGCCACCAGTGCCCCGGCGGGGGGGCCAAACTATGGCTACACCTTC.

CDR3 sequence reads: CASSQVWGQGYEQYF. In DNA, the CDR3 is TGTGCCAGCAGCCAAGTTTGGGGACAGGGCTACGAGCAGTACTTC. The chain joins TRBV4-2 to TRBJ2-7; 9 bases agree with TRBD1. The CDR3 sequence is 15 residues long. The germline V gene encodes CDR1 LGHNA and CDR2 YNFKEQ. With V trimmed by 1 base and J by 3 bases, 4 bases remained unmatched.

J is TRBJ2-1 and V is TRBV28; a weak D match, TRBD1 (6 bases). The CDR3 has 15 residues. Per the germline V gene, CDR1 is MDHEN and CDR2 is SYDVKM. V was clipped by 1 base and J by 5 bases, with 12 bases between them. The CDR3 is CASSLLTGEHNEQFF. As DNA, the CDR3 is TGTGCCAGCAGTTTATTGACAGGAGAACACAATGAGCAGTTCTTC.

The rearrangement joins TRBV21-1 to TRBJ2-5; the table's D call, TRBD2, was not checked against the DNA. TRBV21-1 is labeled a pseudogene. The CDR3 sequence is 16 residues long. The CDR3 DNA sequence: TGTGCCAGCAGCGAAGGGACTAGCGGGAACGGGGAGACCCAGTACTTC. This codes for CASSEGTSGNGETQYF.

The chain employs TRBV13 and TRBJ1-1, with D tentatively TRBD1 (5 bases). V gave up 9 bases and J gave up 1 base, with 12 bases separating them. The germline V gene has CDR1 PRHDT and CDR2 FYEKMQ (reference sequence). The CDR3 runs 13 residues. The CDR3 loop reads CAREQVRNTEAFF. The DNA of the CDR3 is TGTGCCAGGGAACAGGTTAGGAACACTGAAGCTTTCTTT.

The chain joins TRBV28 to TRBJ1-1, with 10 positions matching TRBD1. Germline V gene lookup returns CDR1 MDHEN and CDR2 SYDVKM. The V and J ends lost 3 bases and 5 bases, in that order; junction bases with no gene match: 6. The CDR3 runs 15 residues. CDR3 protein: CASSLAGTGETEAFF. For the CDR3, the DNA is TGTGCCAGCAGTTTGGCCGGGACAGGGGAGACTGAAGCTTTCTTT.